This entry lists 5 T cell receptor beta chains sequenced from one sample in a study of blood T cell repertoires in COVID-19. Assay used: immunoSEQ multiplex PCR; TCRdb lists only in-frame clones, some missing. The table has some 65,000 clones, under 95% seen once. Material for sequencing was peripheral blood. The receptors here all came from a man aged 70-80 years with active COVID-19.

The V gene is TRBV9, the J gene TRBJ2-3; D is uncertain. The germline gives CDR1 SGDLS, CDR2 YYNGEE. The V gene lost 3 bases and the J gene lost 0 bases, with 8 bases spanning the gap. The CDR3 length is 14 residues. The CDR3 region has the DNA TGTGCCAGCAGCGCTAGACTGAGCACAGATACGCAGTATTTT. Protein: CASSARLSTDTQYF.

This clone was seen a single time. The chain couples TRBV11-3 to TRBJ2-5; the D gene is possibly TRBD1 (6 bases). CDR1 and CDR2 from the germline V gene are SGHNT and YENEEA. The V end was cut by 5 bases, the J end by 4 bases, with 20 bases between. The CDR3 runs 16 residues. The CDR3 reads CASSLTFTGTRETQYF. The DNA for the CDR3 is TGTGCCAGCAGCCTAACGTTCACAGGGACCCGAGAGACCCAGTACTTC. The variable domain in full, completed from reference TRBV11-3 and TRBJ2-5, reads EAGVVQSPRYKIIEKKQPVAFWCNPISGHNTLYWYLQNLGQGPELLIRYENEEAVDDSQLPKDRFSAERLKGVDSTLKIQPAELGDSAVYLCASSLTFTGTRETQYFGPGTRLLVL.

The chain links TRBV28 to TRBJ2-1; TRBD1 aligns across 9 bases. The CDR3 consists of 14 residues. Germline values: CDR1 MDHEN, CDR2 SYDVKM. The V and J ends lost 11 bases and 5 bases, in that order; junction bases with no gene match: 10. CDR3: CACREQGADNEQFF. CDR3 in DNA: TGTGCCTGCCGGGAACAGGGGGCAGACAATGAGCAGTTCTTC.

This clone has more than one count but fewer than ten. The gene calls are TRBV4-1 and TRBJ2-1; 12 bases match TRBD2. CDR3 length: 19 residues. Germline values: CDR1 MGHRA, CDR2 YSYEKL. Trimming took 4 bases from V and 0 from J; bases not matched to a gene: 10. CDR3 residues: CASSLTTSGGLSSYNEQFF. In nucleotides, the CDR3 is TGCGCCAGCAGCCTTACAACTAGCGGGGGGCTTAGCTCCTACAATGAGCAGTTCTTC.

This rearrangement joins TRBV6-5 to TRBJ1-4; no definite D call. V was clipped by 0 bases and J by 8 bases, with 10 bases between them. Germline-derived CDR1 and CDR2 are MNHEY and SVGAGI. The CDR3 loop spans 14 amino acids. CDR3 residues: CASSYSGRREKLFF. As DNA, the CDR3 is TGTGCCAGCAGTTACTCGGGCAGAAGGGAAAAACTGTTTTTT.